Following are 32 T cell receptor beta chains from one sample sequenced in a study of blood T cell repertoires in COVID-19 (dated by TCRdb to the early 2020s). The method behind the library was the immunoSEQ multiplex PCR assay. Imported from immuneACCESS, the table was reduced by TCRdb to in-frame sequences with V and J called. These copies leave out some clones; in studies compared against another copy, an unresolved V gene accounts for under half, and the cause of the remainder is not known. The sample records some 250,000 clones, approximately 77% of which are singletons. The ten most abundant clones make up 2.5% to 3.5% of the sample. Sequencing was performed on peripheral blood. These receptors originate from a woman between 18 and 29 years old with acute or convalescent COVID-19.

This clone was detected only a few times. The chain couples TRBV30 to TRBJ1-1; 7 bases match TRBD1. Germline loops: CDR1 GTSNPN, CDR2 SVGIG (reference sequence). The CDR3 consists of 13 residues. The trim removed 7 bases at V and 0 bases at J, leaving 5 bases unmatched. The CDR3 here is CAYGTAMNTEAFF. The CDR3 DNA reads as TGTGCCTATGGGACAGCTATGAACACTGAAGCTTTCTTT.

The chain employs TRBV4-3 and TRBJ1-6; the match to TRBD1 covers 7 bases. Germline V gives CDR1 LGHNA, CDR2 YSLEER. This CDR3 spans 15 amino acids. After removal of 3 bases from V and 6 bases from J, the junction contained 5 bases not matched to a gene. CDR3 sequence (DNA): TGCGCCAGCAGCCATACAGACAGGGTTAATTCACCCCTCCACTTT. Translation: CASSHTDRVNSPLHF.

The chain uses TRBV6-5 and TRBJ1-6, with D possibly being TRBD1 (6 bases). Germline V gene data show CDR1 as MNHEY and CDR2 as SVGAGI. CDR3 length: 14 residues. V lost 6 bases and J lost 6, with 12 bases in between. DNA for the CDR3: TGTGCCAGCAGACAAGGACAGCGTAATTCACCCCTCCACTTT. It is translated as CASRQGQRNSPLHF.

V usage is TRBV5-1 and J usage is TRBJ1-1, with 9 bases fitting TRBD1. Trimming at V came to 4 bases and at J to 1 base, leaving 5 bases not matched to a gene. Germline values: CDR1 SGHRS, CDR2 YFSETQ. The CDR3 spans 15 residues. This CDR3 reads CASSPGDRANTEAFF. CDR3 DNA: TGCGCCAGCAGCCCGGGGGACAGGGCGAACACTGAAGCTTTCTTT.

The chain is built from TRBV11-3 and TRBJ2-1, with 8 bases identical to TRBD1. The junction had 4 bases not matched to a gene; V was cut back by 4 bases and J by 2 bases. In germline, CDR1 is SGHNT, CDR2 YENEEA. The CDR3 has 15 residues. CDR3 in amino acids: CASSSDRGTYNEQFF. For the CDR3, the DNA is TGTGCCAGCAGCTCAGACAGGGGCACCTACAATGAGCAGTTCTTC.

Note on this clone: Distinct nucleotide sequences in the sample also encode this CDR3. The chain employs TRBV3-1 (or the pseudogene TRBV3-2) and TRBJ2-3, with TRBD2 matching 8 bases. Per the germline V gene, CDR1 is LGHDT and CDR2 is YNNKEL (reference sequence). The CDR3 length is 15 residues. The trim removed 1 base at V and 3 bases at J, leaving 3 bases unmatched. CDR3: CASSQAGLGTDTQYF. CDR3 sequence (DNA): TGTGCCAGCAGCCAAGCGGGACTAGGGACAGATACGCAGTATTTT.

The chain uses TRBV7-8 and TRBJ2-1, with TRBD2 matching over 12 bases. V dropped 3 bases and J dropped 6; count of bases not matched to a gene: 6. In germline, CDR1 is SGHVS, CDR2 FQNEAQ. The CDR3 sequence is 16 residues long. CDR3 in amino acids: CASSFLAGGPGNEQFF. The CDR3 DNA follows: TGTGCCAGCAGCTTTCTAGCGGGAGGGCCGGGCAATGAGCAGTTCTTC.

The chain has TRBV5-5 and TRBJ2-5; 12 bases fit TRBD1. In germline, CDR1 is SGHKS, CDR2 YYEKEE (reference sequence). J was trimmed by 4 bases and V by 0 bases; bases with no gene match: 7. CDR3 length equals 17 residues. CDR3 sequence reads: CASSLGPGQGAGETQYF. As DNA, the CDR3 is TGTGCCAGCAGCTTGGGCCCGGGACAGGGGGCGGGAGAGACCCAGTACTTC.

The chain links TRBV6-5 to TRBJ2-1; weak D call: TRBD1 (5 bases). Germline CDR1 reads MNHEY; CDR2 reads SVGAGI. CDR3 length: 14 amino acids. V was pared by 5 bases and J by 5 bases, with 13 bases between. The CDR3 nucleotides read TGTGCCAGCAGTAGGGTTTTAGGGGACAATGAGCAGTTCTTC. As protein: CASSRVLGDNEQFF.

The chain has TRBV2 and TRBJ2-7, with 7 bases fitting TRBD2. Germline CDR1 is SNHLY and CDR2 is FYNNEI. V lost 2 bases to trimming and J lost 3 bases; unmatched junction nucleotides: 4. The CDR3 consists of 14 residues. CDR3 protein: CASSETGGSYEQYF. CDR3 in DNA: TGTGCCAGCAGTGAAACCGGCGGGAGCTACGAGCAGTACTTC.

For the CDR3, the DNA is TGCGCCAGCAGCTTGATCAGGGGGACTAATGAAAAACTGTTTTTT. Its protein is CASSLIRGTNEKLFF. This chain links TRBV5-1 with TRBJ1-4; 7 bases map to TRBD1. The CDR3 is made up of 15 amino acids. CDR1 SGHRS and CDR2 YFSETQ come from the germline V gene. The V and J ends lost 1 base and 2 bases, in that order; junction bases with no gene match: 2. The whole variable domain, filled in from reference TRBV5-1 and TRBJ1-4, reads KAGVTQTPRYLIKTRGQQVTLSCSPISGHRSVSWYQQTPGQGLQFLFEYFSETQRNKGNFPGRFSGRQFSNSRSEMNVSTLELGDSALYLCASSLIRGTNEKLFFGSGTQLSVL.

The chain carries TRBV6-2 or TRBV6-3 and TRBJ1-5; possibly TRBD1 for D (6 bases). The CDR3 runs 13 residues. V lost 2 bases and J 7 bases, leaving 9 bases between the germline ends. CDR1 is MNHEY, CDR2 SVGEGT, per germline. In DNA form, the CDR3 reads TGTGCCAGCAGTTACGAGGGGGTCCAGCCCCAGCATTTT. This encodes CASSYEGVQPQHF.

The sample holds a few counts of this clone. The chain is built from TRBV6-1 and TRBJ1-6; the D gene is possibly TRBD1 (5 bases). Trimming took off 4 bases at V and 10 bases at J, with 23 bases between the two ends. The CDR3 spans 17 residues. Germline lookup yields CDR1 MNHNS and CDR2 SASEGT. CDR3 coding DNA: TGTGCCAGCAGTGGTGGGCTGGCAGGGCTTATGGGATCACCCCTCCACTTT. Translation: CASSGGLAGLMGSPLHF.

V usage is TRBV28 and J usage is TRBJ2-1; 13 bases agree with TRBD2. This CDR3 spans 15 amino acids. The trim removed 6 bases at V and 9 bases at J, leaving 8 bases unmatched. In germline, CDR1 is MDHEN, CDR2 SYDVKM. CDR3 coding DNA: TGTGCCAGCAGCCCCGGACTAGCGGGAGTCTTTGAGCAGTTCTTC. Translating it yields CASSPGLAGVFEQFF.

The rearrangement links TRBV27 to TRBJ1-2, with 8 bases matching TRBD1. The CDR3 runs 14 residues. Germline V gene lookup returns CDR1 MNHEY and CDR2 SMNVEV (reference sequence). Trimming at V came to 9 bases and at J to 0 bases, leaving 6 bases not matched to a gene. The CDR3 DNA follows: TGTGCCAGTCGGCCACAGGGGGCTAACTATGGCTACACCTTC. It is translated as CASRPQGANYGYTF.

The rearrangement links TRBV10-3 to TRBJ2-7; D possibly corresponds to TRBD1 (5 bases). V lost 10 bases and J lost 1, with 14 bases in between. The CDR3 is 13 residues long. CDR1 is ENHRY, CDR2 SYGVKD, per germline. This chain's CDR3 is CATTDPNSYEQYF. The DNA for the CDR3 is TGTGCCACGACAGACCCCAATTCCTACGAGCAGTACTTC.

The V and J genes are TRBV11-2 and TRBJ2-2; 7 bases align to TRBD1. This CDR3 is 16 amino acids long. V gave up 6 bases and J gave up 7 bases; unmatched junction bases: 14. Germline loops: CDR1 SGHAT, CDR2 FQNNGV. DNA for the CDR3: TGTGCCAGCAGTGCAATACAGGGGTCGGTTATCGGGGAGCTGTTTTTT. Its translation is CASSAIQGSVIGELFF.

The rearrangement uses TRBV24-1 and TRBJ2-1, with TRBD2 matching 12 bases. Germline loops: CDR1 KGHDR, CDR2 SFDVKD. The junction had 17 bases not matched to a gene; V was cut back by 9 bases and J by 9 bases. CDR3 length equals 17 residues. In DNA, the CDR3 is TGTGCCACCGGCCCCGGGACTAGCGGGTCTAACCCTCCTGAGCAGTTCTTC. This encodes CATGPGTSGSNPPEQFF.

The chain links TRBV27 to TRBJ1-6, with D perhaps TRBD1 (5 bases). Germline V gives CDR1 MNHEY, CDR2 SMNVEV (reference sequence). The CDR3 is 16 amino acids. With 1 base removed from V and 9 bases from J, the gap between germline ends came to 16 bases. CDR3 protein: CASSLWSGGASSPLHF. The CDR3 nucleotides are TGTGCCAGCAGTTTATGGTCCGGGGGTGCGAGTTCACCCCTCCACTTT.

The rearrangement joins TRBV6-5 to TRBJ1-1; 8 bases align to TRBD1. CDR1 and CDR2 from the germline V gene are MNHEY and SVGAGI. The CDR3 totals 15 residues. Unmatched junction bases numbered 12, after V lost 6 bases and J lost 6 bases. The CDR3 region is CASSSGGRVNAEAFF. Written as DNA, the CDR3 is TGTGCCAGCAGCTCAGGGGGCAGAGTTAACGCTGAAGCTTTCTTT.

The chain uses TRBV27 and TRBJ2-7, with 8 bases that match TRBD2. CDR1 MNHEY and CDR2 SMNVEV come from the germline V gene (reference sequence). The CDR3 is 15 residues long. Trimming at V came to 5 bases and at J to 4 bases, leaving 10 bases not matched to a gene. The CDR3 region is CASSLTGRAVYEQYF. CDR3 coding DNA: TGTGCCAGCAGTCTCACCGGGAGGGCCGTGTACGAGCAGTACTTC.

This chain joins TRBV29-1 and TRBJ1-1; D is ambiguous. V dropped 7 bases and J dropped 3 bases, with 9 bases sitting between them. Germline-derived CDR1 and CDR2 are SQVTM and ANQGSEA. CDR3 size: 11 residues. CDR3 DNA sequence: TGCAGCGGGTACAGAGACACTGAAGCTTTCTTT. Translation gives CSGYRDTEAFF.

The rearrangement uses TRBV6-5 and TRBJ1-1; weak D call: TRBD1 (6 bases). Between the trimmed V and J ends, which lost 4 bases and 1 base, there was a span of 13 bases. This CDR3 is built from 15 residues. CDR1 MNHEY and CDR2 SVGAGI come from the germline V gene. CDR3: CASSSQGSANTEAFF. The CDR3 DNA sequence: TGTGCCAGCAGTTCACAGGGATCGGCGAACACTGAAGCTTTCTTT.

The chain recombines TRBV28 with TRBJ2-7; the D is unclear. The CDR3 totals 11 residues. Per germline, CDR1 MDHEN and CDR2 SYDVKM. The V gene lost 6 bases and the J gene lost 2 bases, with 5 bases spanning the gap. The CDR3 DNA sequence: TGTGCCAGCAGGACAACCTACGAGCAGTACTTC. This encodes CASRTTYEQYF.

The rearrangement uses TRBV10-3 and TRBJ2-3, with 10 bases aligning to TRBD2. J was trimmed by 6 bases and V by 4 bases; bases with no gene match: 7. This CDR3 region has 15 residues. The germline V gene has CDR1 ENHRY and CDR2 SYGVKD. The CDR3 DNA follows: TGTGCCATCAGTGCCCTAGCGGGAGTTCGGGATACGCAGTATTTT. This sequence encodes CAISALAGVRDTQYF.

This clone showed up just once. V and J are TRBV28 and TRBJ1-1; 8 bases are a match to TRBD1. The CDR3 contains 15 residues. Per germline, CDR1 MDHEN and CDR2 SYDVKM. V dropped 7 bases and J dropped 1; count of bases not matched to a gene: 8. The CDR3: CASTNTGTGNTEAFF. The CDR3 DNA is TGTGCCAGCACAAATACCGGGACAGGGAACACTGAAGCTTTCTTT.

The chain links TRBV20-1 to TRBJ2-5; D gene uncertain. The germline V gene has CDR1 DFQATT and CDR2 SNEGSKA (reference sequence). This CDR3 comprises 12 residues. The ends were cut back, 3 bases at V and 1 base at J, with 6 bases in the middle. CDR3 sequence reads: CSASRFQETQYF. DNA for the CDR3: TGCAGTGCTAGTCGTTTCCAAGAGACCCAGTACTTC.

This clone has a single count. The chain carries TRBV6-5 and TRBJ2-1, with D tentatively TRBD2 (6 bases). V gave up 2 bases and J gave up 7 bases, with 12 bases separating them. Germline V gene lookup returns CDR1 MNHEY and CDR2 SVGAGI. The CDR3 contains 14 residues. CDR3: CASSYRSGRNEQFF. The CDR3 region has the DNA TGTGCCAGCAGTTACCGTTCGGGGAGGAATGAGCAGTTCTTC.

This sequence joins TRBV10-2 and TRBJ1-6; 9 bases line up with TRBD1. V trimming: 10 bases; J trimming: 7 bases; junction bases outside the gene matches: 8. Per germline, CDR1 WSHSY and CDR2 SAAADI. The CDR3 consists of 14 residues. CDR3 DNA: TGCGCCAACTCGGGGACAGGGCCAAATTCACCCCTCCACTTT. As protein: CANSGTGPNSPLHF.

V usage is TRBV19 and J usage is TRBJ1-5; no reliable D call. V was pared by 0 bases and J by 4 bases, with 7 bases between. The CDR3 has 14 residues. Germline CDR1 reads LNHDA; CDR2 reads SQIVND (reference sequence). CDR3 sequence reads: CASSIEPANQPQHF. The CDR3 nucleotides read TGTGCCAGTAGTATAGAACCAGCGAATCAGCCCCAGCATTTT. The complete variable domain, with remaining parts taken from reference TRBV19 and TRBJ1-5, reads DGGITQSPKYLFRKEGQNVTLSCEQNLNHDAMYWYRQDPGQGLRLIYYSQIVNDFQKGDIAEGYSVSREKKESFPLTVTSAQKNPTAFYLCASSIEPANQPQHFGDGTRLSIL.

The chain combines TRBV5-1 with TRBJ2-5, with D hard to call. This CDR3 is 13 amino acids long. Germline V lookup: CDR1 SGHRS, CDR2 YFSETQ. Trimming stripped 0 bases from V and 3 bases from J, with 6 bases between. The CDR3 sequence: CASSLVPEETQYF. The CDR3, as DNA: TGCGCCAGCAGCTTGGTGCCGGAAGAGACCCAGTACTTC.

This clone was observed a few times. The V gene is TRBV21-1, the J gene TRBJ2-1; the D call of TRBD1 is as the table states it, not checked on the DNA. TRBV21-1 is a pseudogene segment. The length of the CDR3 is 17 residues. The CDR3 DNA is TGTGCCAGCAGCGGGACAGGGGGTCGAAATACGATGGATGAGCAGTTCTTC. Encoded protein: CASSGTGGRNTMDEQFF.